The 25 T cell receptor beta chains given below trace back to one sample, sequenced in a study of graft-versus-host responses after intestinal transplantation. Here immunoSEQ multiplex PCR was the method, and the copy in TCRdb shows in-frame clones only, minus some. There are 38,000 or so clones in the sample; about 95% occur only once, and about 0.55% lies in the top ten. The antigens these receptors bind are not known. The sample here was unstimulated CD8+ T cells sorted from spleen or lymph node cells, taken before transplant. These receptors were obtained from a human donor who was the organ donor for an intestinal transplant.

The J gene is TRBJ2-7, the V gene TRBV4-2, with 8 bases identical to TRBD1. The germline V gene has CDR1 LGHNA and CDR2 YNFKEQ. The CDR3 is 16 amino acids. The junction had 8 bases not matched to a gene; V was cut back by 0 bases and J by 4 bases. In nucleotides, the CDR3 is TGTGCCAGCAGCCAAGAAGGACAGGGTTTCGATTACGAGCAGTACTTC. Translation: CASSQEGQGFDYEQYF.

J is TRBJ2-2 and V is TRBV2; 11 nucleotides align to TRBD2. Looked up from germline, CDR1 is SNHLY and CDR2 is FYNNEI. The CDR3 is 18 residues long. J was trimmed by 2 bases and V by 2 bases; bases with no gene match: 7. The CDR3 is CASSEPELAGVNTGELFF. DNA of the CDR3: TGTGCCAGCAGTGAACCCGAACTAGCGGGGGTTAACACCGGGGAGCTGTTTTTT.

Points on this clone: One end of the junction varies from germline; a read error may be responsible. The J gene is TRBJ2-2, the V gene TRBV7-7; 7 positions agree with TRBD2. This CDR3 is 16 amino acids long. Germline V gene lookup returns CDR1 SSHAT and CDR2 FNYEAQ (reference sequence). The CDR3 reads CASSLGPSGNTGELFF. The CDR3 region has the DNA TGTGCTAGCAGCTTAGGCCCTAGCGGGAACACCGGGGAGCTGTTTTTT.

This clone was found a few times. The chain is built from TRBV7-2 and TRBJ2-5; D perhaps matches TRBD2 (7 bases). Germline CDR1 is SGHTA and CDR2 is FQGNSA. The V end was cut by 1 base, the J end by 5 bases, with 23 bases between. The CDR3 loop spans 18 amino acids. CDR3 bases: TGTGCCAGCAGCTTAGTGGACCTTCTAGGGGGGGCCGGGGAGACCCAGTACTTC. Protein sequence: CASSLVDLLGGAGETQYF.

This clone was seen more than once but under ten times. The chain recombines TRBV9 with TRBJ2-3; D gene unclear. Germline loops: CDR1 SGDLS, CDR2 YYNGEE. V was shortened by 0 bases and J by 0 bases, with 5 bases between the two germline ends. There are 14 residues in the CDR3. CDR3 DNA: TGTGCCAGCAGCGTAGACGGGAGCACAGATACGCAGTATTTT. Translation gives CASSVDGSTDTQYF.

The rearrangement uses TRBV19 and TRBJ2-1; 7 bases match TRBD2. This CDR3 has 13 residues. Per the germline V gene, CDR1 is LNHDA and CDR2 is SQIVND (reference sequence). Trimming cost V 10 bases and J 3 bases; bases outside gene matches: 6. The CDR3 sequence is CATSSGVYNEQFF. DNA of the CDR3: TGTGCCACTTCAAGCGGGGTCTACAATGAGCAGTTCTTC.

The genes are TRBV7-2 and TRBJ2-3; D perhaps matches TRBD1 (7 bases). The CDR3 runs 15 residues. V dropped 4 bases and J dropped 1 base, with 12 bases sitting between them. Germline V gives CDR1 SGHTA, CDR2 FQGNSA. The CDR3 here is CASSSPRGGTDTQYF. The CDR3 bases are TGTGCCAGCAGCTCCCCCAGGGGGGGCACAGATACGCAGTATTTT.

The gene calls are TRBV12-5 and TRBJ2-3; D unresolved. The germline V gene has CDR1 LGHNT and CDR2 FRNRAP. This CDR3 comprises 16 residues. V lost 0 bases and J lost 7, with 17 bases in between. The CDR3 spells CASGLVTFWFGYTQYF. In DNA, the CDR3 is TGTGCTAGTGGTTTGGTGACTTTCTGGTTCGGATATACGCAGTATTTT.

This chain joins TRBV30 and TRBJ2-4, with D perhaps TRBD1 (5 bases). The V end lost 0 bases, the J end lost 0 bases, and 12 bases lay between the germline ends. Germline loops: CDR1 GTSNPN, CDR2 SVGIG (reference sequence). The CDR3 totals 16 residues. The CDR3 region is CAWSVGVRVAKNIQYF. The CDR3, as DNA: TGTGCCTGGAGTGTAGGGGTCAGGGTAGCCAAAAACATTCAGTACTTC. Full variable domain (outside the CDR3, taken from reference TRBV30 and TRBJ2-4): SQTIHQWPATLVQPVGSPLSLECTVEGTSNPNLYWYRQAAGRGLQLLFYSVGIGQISSEVPQNLSASRPQDRQFILSSKKLLLSDSGFYLCAWSVGVRVAKNIQYFGAGTRLSVL.

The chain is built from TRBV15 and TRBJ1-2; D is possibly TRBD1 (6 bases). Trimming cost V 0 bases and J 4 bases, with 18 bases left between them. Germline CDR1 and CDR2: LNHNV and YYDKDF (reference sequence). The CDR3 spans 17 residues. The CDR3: CATSRDPRQGKFYGYTF. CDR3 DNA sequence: TGTGCCACCAGCAGAGATCCTAGGCAGGGGAAGTTCTATGGCTACACCTTC. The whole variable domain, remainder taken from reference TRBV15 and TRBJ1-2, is DAMVIQNPRYQVTQFGKPVTLSCSQTLNHNVMYWYQQKSSQAPKLLFHYYDKDFNNEADTPDNFQSRRPNTSFCFLDIRSPGLGDTAMYLCATSRDPRQGKFYGYTFGSGTRLTVV.

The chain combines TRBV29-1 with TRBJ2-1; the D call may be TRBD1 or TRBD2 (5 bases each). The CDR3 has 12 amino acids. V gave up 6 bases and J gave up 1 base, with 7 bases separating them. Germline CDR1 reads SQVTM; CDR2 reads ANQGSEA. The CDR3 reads CSVRGSYNEQFF. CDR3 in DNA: TGCAGCGTGAGGGGTTCCTACAATGAGCAGTTCTTC.

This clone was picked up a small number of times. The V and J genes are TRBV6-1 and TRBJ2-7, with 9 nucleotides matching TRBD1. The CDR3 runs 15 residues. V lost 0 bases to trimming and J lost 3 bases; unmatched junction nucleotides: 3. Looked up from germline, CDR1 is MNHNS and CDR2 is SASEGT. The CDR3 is CASSEATTGGYEQYF. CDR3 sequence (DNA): TGTGCCAGCAGTGAAGCGACGACAGGGGGCTACGAGCAGTACTTC.

The CDR3: CASSQLISGGTDTQYF. CDR3 in DNA: TGCGCCAGCAGCCAACTGATAAGCGGGGGGACAGATACGCAGTATTTT. The V and J genes are TRBV4-1 and TRBJ2-3, with 9 bases matching TRBD2. The CDR3 spans 16 residues. Germline V lookup: CDR1 MGHRA, CDR2 YSYEKL. The junction had 6 bases not matched to a gene; V was cut back by 2 bases and J by 3 bases.

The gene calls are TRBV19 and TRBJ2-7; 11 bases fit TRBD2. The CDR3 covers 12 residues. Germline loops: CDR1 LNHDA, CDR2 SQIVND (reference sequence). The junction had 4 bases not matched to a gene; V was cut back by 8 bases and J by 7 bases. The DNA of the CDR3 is TGTGCCAGTGGGACTAGCGGTCGGGAGCAGTACTTC. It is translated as CASGTSGREQYF.

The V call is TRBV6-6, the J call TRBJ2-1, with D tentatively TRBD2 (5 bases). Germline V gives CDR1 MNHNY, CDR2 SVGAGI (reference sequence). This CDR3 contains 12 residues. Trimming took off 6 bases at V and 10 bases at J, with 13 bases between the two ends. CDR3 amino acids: CASSSPRLEQFF. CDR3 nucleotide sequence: TGTGCCAGCAGCTCACCGAGACTAGAGCAGTTCTTC.

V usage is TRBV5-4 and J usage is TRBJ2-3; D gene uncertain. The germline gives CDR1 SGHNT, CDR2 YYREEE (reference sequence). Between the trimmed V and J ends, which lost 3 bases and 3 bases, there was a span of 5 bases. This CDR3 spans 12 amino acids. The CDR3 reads CASSYWTDTQYF. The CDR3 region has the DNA TGTGCCAGCAGCTACTGGACAGATACGCAGTATTTT.

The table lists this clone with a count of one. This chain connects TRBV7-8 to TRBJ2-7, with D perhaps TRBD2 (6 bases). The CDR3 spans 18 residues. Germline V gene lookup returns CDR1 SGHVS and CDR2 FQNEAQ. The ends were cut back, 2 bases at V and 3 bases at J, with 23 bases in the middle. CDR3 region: CASSLYPFLARSFYEQYF. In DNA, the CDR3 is TGTGCCAGCAGCTTATACCCCTTTCTAGCGAGAAGCTTCTACGAGCAGTACTTC. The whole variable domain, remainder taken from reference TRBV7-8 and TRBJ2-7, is GAGVSQSPRYKVAKRGQDVALRCDPISGHVSLFWYQQALGQGPEFLTYFQNEAQLDKSGLPSDRFFAERPEGSVSTLKIQRTQQEDSAVYLCASSLYPFLARSFYEQYFGPGTRLTVT.

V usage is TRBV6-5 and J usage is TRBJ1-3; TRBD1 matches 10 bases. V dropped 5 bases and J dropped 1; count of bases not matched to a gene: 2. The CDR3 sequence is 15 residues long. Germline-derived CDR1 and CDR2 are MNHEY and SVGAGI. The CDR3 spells CASSRDRGSGNTIYF. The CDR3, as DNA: TGTGCCAGCAGTCGGGACAGGGGATCTGGAAACACCATATATTTT.

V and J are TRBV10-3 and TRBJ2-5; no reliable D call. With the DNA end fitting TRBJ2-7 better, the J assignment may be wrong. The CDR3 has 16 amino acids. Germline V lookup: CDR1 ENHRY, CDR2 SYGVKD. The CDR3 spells CAISPRQVTSLYEQYF. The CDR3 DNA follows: TGTGCCATCAGTCCAAGGCAAGTGACCTCCCTTTACGAGCAGTACTTC.

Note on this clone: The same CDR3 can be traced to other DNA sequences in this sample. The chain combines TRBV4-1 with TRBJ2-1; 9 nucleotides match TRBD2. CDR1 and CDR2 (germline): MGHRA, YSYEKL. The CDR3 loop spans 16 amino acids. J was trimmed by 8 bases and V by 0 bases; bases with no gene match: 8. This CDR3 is CASSQEAAGGWDEQFF. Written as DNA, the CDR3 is TGCGCCAGCAGCCAAGAAGCCGCGGGGGGGTGGGATGAGCAGTTCTTC.

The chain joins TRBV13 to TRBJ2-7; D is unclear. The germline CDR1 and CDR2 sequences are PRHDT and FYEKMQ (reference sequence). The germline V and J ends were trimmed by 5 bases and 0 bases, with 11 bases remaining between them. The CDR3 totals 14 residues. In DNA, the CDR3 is TGTGCCAGCAGCCCAGACGGGCCCTCCTACGAGCAGTACTTC. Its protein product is CASSPDGPSYEQYF. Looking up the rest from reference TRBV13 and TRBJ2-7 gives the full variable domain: AAGVIQSPRHLIKEKRETATLKCYPIPRHDTVYWYQQGPGQDPQFLISFYEKMQSDKGSIPDRFSAQQFSDYHSELNMSSLELGDSALYFCASSPDGPSYEQYFGPGTRLTVT.

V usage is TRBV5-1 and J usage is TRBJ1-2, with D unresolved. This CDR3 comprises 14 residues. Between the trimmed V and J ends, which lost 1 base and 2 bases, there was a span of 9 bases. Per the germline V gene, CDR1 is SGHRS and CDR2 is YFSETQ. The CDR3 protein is CASSLIEGNYGYTF. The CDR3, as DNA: TGCGCCAGCAGCTTGATTGAGGGAAACTATGGCTACACCTTC.

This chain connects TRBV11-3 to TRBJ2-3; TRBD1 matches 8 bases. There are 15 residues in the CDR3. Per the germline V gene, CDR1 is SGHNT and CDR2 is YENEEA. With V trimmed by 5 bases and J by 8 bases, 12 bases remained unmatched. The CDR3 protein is CASSPGTGAGSTQYF. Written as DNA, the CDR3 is TGTGCCAGCAGCCCCGGGACAGGTGCAGGTAGTACGCAGTATTTT.

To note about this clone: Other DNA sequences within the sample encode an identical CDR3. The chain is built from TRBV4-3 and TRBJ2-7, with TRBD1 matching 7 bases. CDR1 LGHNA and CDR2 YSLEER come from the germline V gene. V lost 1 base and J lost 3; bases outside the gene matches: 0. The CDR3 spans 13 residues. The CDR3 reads CASSQGTGYEQYF. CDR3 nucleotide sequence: TGCGCCAGCAGCCAAGGGACAGGCTACGAGCAGTACTTC.

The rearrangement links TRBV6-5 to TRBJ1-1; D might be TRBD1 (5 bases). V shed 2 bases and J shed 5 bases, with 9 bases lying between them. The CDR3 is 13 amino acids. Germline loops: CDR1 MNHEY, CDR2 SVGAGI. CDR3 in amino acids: CASSYEGNTEAFF. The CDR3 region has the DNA TGTGCCAGCAGTTACGAGGGGAATACTGAAGCTTTCTTT.